The subject of this entry is one TCR beta chain. This clonotype appeared a single time. Its cognate antigen has yet to be identified. No base-level quality is on record; no much larger clone is a single base apart. Support from one read is weak. This sample is drawn from a study of T cells in Graves' hyperthyroidism and ophthalmopathy (dated by TCRdb to between 2018 and 2021). Describing the broader study: To identify distinguishing TCR V-J signatures, a discovery cohort of roughly 100 patients was used, comprising some 45 with Graves' ophthalmopathy and approximately 57 with stable Graves' hyperthyroidism. For training and testing, the roughly 97 patients in the discovery cohort were randomly divided in a 7:3 ratio. The paper describes TCR Vbeta CDR3 sequencing of more than 120 peripheral blood samples, made up of fewer than 50 ophthalmopathy patients, some 80 hyperthyroidism patients and 17 progressor patients. Thyroid tissue and blood T-cell repertoires from about six Graves' hyperthyroidism patients were also compared in the study. Once sampling was done, hyperthyroidism patients were given methimazole at a starting dose of 30 mg daily, whereas ophthalmopathy patients were given high-dose intravenous methylprednisolone. An independent validation cohort of 18 to 20 hyperthyroidism patients and over 15 patients who later progressed to ophthalmopathy tested prospective prediction of ophthalmopathy. The research as a whole found: A model built on a 13 V-J signature distinguished ophthalmopathy from stable hyperthyroidism, reaching around 87% sensitivity and 81% to 83% specificity in cross-validation and 80%/75% in testing. Sample size was not statistically predetermined, and investigators were not blinded to group allocation. Most expanded thyroid clonotypes (frequency above 0.001) were also found in blood, which suggests that blood repertoires may mirror thyroid immune responses. In validation, the model predicted progression to ophthalmopathy with approximately 69% sensitivity and around 72% specificity, a median of 6.5 months before onset.

The TCR beta CDR3 regions were amplified from the RNA transcripts. A first-round RT-PCR of the TCR CDR3 used the HTBI primer set with the Qiagen OneStep RT-PCR kit. Libraries were constructed in a second round of multiplex PCR, after which size selection and purification were performed. Paired-end sequencing of the libraries was performed with 100 bp reads on an Illumina HiSeq2000. The original pipeline was this. SOAPnuke was used to process the raw data, throwing out any read that contained adapters or uncalled bases, had a mean Phred below 15, or lacked an exact constant-primer or identifier match. High-quality paired reads were merged with COPE v1.2.5, and unique nucleotide sequences were defined as clonotypes. MiTCR v1.1 was used to align clonotypes to the IMGT TRBV, TRBD and TRBJ reference segments. The analysis was restricted to V-J combinations with a frequency above 0.0001, which together covered 99% to 99.2% of the repertoires. A TCS score was defined as the ratio of F50 (clonal expansion) to E x V (chaos), with BLOSUM62-based TCRdist applied between CDR3 peptides within each V-J. Welch's t-statistics and random forest reduced around 510 V-J features to 10 to 15, which were used in a naive Bayes classifier (R e1071). Thyroid-blood repertoire similarity was quantified with the Morisita-Horn index. The public sequencing data were trimmed at Q25 with fastp and processed into clonotypes with MiXCR by TCRdb, which kept only in-frame beta chains. Entries are consolidated by CDR3 protein sequence, retaining the most common genes and DNA. These V and J calls are TCRdb output, not the study's own analysis. This sample comprises roughly 500,000 distinct CDR3 sequences, 40% to 50% of them detected only once. Around 47% of the sample is in the top ten clones.

Based on the germline V gene (reference sequence), the CDR1 and CDR2 sequences are LNHDA and SQIVND. Inclusive of the bounding cysteine and phenylalanine, the CDR3 is 15 residues long. The kept DNA is CDR3 alone, 45 bases in frame from the first base. V loses 9 bases at its end and J loses 3 bases; junction bases beyond the gene matches: 11. Patients with uncontrolled infections, other autoimmune diseases, pregnancy or lactation were excluded. Diagnoses were established on the basis of clinical symptoms, serum thyroxine and TRAb, thyroid ultrasound, and orbital computed tomography. Total RNA was extracted using Trizol reagent, and RNA quality was assessed on an Agilent 2100 Bioanalyzer.

Recombination joined TRBV19 with TRBJ1-5; 7 bases in the junction line up with TRBD1. Sequenced sample: peripheral blood or thyroid tissue (not recorded which). The TCR sequence derives from an adult woman with Graves' disease, either hyperthyroidism or ophthalmopathy (not recorded which). The DNA sequence follows: TGTGCCAGCAGATGGCAGGGGGTTCTCAATCAGCCCCAGCATTTT. Its coded protein is CASRWQGVLNQPQHF.